This T cell receptor beta chain was recorded in a study of T cell responses to AZD1222 COVID-19 vaccine (dated by TCRdb to the early 2020s). Regarding the complete study: TCR sequencing was performed for 230 to 250 trial participants, of whom some 200 were given two doses of AZD1222 and around 25 were given two doses of MenACWY control vaccine. Trial participants were enrolled by age into 18-55, 56-69 and 70-plus year subgroups, with 148, 28 and 57 TCR-sequenced participants respectively.

Overall study results and their limits: The 56-69-year group was small, and its depth increase did not reach significance, likely because of low power. The whole spike protein was spanned by vaccine-associated CD4 TCRs, and dominant responses were seen in regions 160-218 and 743-854. A significant rise in spike-specific TCR breadth and depth was observed after two AZD1222 doses relative to day 0 and relative to MenACWY recipients. No day 14 peak-response samples were available, so repertoires were characterized only after the peak T cell response. Nearly half of unique spike-specific TCRs reportedly recognized epitopes outside regions mutated in the B.1.351 and B.1.1.7 variants. Only 5 to 7 AZD1222 recipients were SARS-CoV-2 seropositive at baseline, limiting conclusions about previously exposed vaccinees. Most participants were white British and females outnumbered males, and the authors suggested that clonal diversity may have been underestimated.

The CDR3 regions of human TCRbeta chains were analyzed by immunosequencing. The authors processed their data as follows. TCRs in the repertoires were matched against a reference library of SARS-CoV-2-specific TCRs that had been generated with the MIRA antigen-specificity platform. Breadth was defined as the fraction of unique TCRs that were SARS-CoV-2-associated, and depth was defined as the fraction of total T cells that were SARS-CoV-2-associated. Using the MIRA data, each spike-specific TCR was mapped to the spike region that the TCR reacts to and placed in a CD4 or CD8 class. Log10-transformed breadth and depth values were compared by one-way ANOVA with Sidak's multiple comparisons tests. The clones in this table, taken by TCRdb from immuneACCESS, are in-frame only. Not every clone is retained; where verified, under half of the shortfall comes from an unresolved V gene, and the cause of the rest is unknown. V and J calls and clone size are those listed in that table; D and trimming were worked out from the DNA. The sample includes more than 95,000 clones, with 85% to 90% observed a single time. Of the sample, roughly 4.4% is held by the ten largest clones.

The time point label on this specimen signifies: about 28 days (+/-7) after the second vaccine dose. Because spike-specific TCR depth and breadth did not differ between the two schedules, AZD1222 recipients who got a second dose at roughly 4 weeks were pooled with those who got a second dose at roughly 12 weeks. Vaccinee samples came from UK trials COV001 and COV002, including a single-blind randomized controlled phase 2/3 trial of AZD1222 (ChAdOx1 nCoV-19) in healthy adults. Trial participant PBMC samples were collected at day 0 and day 28 after the second dose for TCRbeta chain sequencing. Its CDR3 holds 14 amino acids, cysteine through phenylalanine. The CDR3 DNA has 42 bases and is translated from base 1. The germline V gene sets CDR1 to SGHTA and CDR2 to FQGNSA. Deletion took 0 bases off V and 2 bases off J, with a span of 7 bases between the germline ends. About this clone: There is no known antigen for this receptor. It has no much larger one-base neighbor in the sample; base qualities were not kept.

Here the sequenced sample was peripheral blood, taken 28 days after the second AZD1222 dose. The rearranged segments are TRBV7-2 and TRBJ1-2, with no confidently assigned D gene. The TCR sequence derives from an adult who received the AZD1222 COVID-19 vaccine. The CDR3 reads as follows: CASSLARGNYGYTF. The DNA sequence is given as TGTGCCAGCAGCTTAGCGCGTGGGAACTATGGCTACACCTTC.